Below, 18 T cell receptor beta chains from the same sample are listed, as sequenced in a study of spatial heterogeneity in lung cancer. TCRdb re-called the 5' RACE reads through MiXCR, storing one row per CDR3 protein. The sample lists under 6,000 distinct CDR3 sequences, about 28% occurring once. Time point reported: sample taken at primary tumor resection. Sequencing was performed on whole RNA extracted from tumor and nontumor lung tissue, or from frozen PBMC, and the material was left unsorted. The material sequenced was PBMCs, taken at surgery. These receptors were obtained from a male donor with early-stage non-small cell lung cancer.

The gene calls are TRBV4-2 and TRBJ2-1; D might be TRBD1 (5 bases). V was cut by 0 bases and J by 9 bases, with 12 bases left in between. The CDR3 consists of 14 residues. The V gene's germline CDR1 is LGHNA and CDR2 YNFKEQ. The CDR3 here is CASSQDQGSGEQFF. CDR3 DNA sequence: TGTGCCAGCAGCCAAGATCAGGGCTCGGGTGAGCAGTTCTTC.

This chain connects TRBV6-2 or TRBV6-3 to TRBJ2-3; 11 positions agree with TRBD2. With 4 bases clipped from V and 7 bases from J, the junction kept 10 bases outside the gene matches. This CDR3 contains 16 residues. From germline, CDR1 is MNHEY and CDR2 SVGEGT. CDR3 in DNA: TGTGCCAGCAGTTCTAAAGGACTAGCGGGTGCAAATACGCAGTATTTT. Protein sequence: CASSSKGLAGANTQYF.

In its sample, this clonotype was seen a few times. The chain recombines TRBV28 with TRBJ1-5; D perhaps matches TRBD1 (6 bases). V lost 4 bases, J lost 2 bases, and 12 bases lay in between. Per germline, CDR1 MDHEN and CDR2 SYDVKM. The CDR3 totals 15 residues. CDR3 coding DNA: TGTGCCAGCAGTTCAGGGGTATTGGGCAATCAGCCCCAGCATTTT. It is translated as CASSSGVLGNQPQHF.

This clonotype was detected only a few times. The V gene is TRBV7-2, the J gene TRBJ2-7, with 7 bases fitting TRBD1. V lost 5 bases and J lost 0; bases outside the gene matches: 4. Germline V CDR1 and CDR2: SGHTA, FQGNSA. The CDR3 contains 14 residues. CDR3 nucleotide sequence: TGTGCCAGCAGCCGGCAGGGGGACTCCTACGAGCAGTACTTC. It codes for CASSRQGDSYEQYF.

In DNA form, the CDR3 reads TGTGCCAGCAGTGACAGGGTGGATTCACCCCTCCACTTT. This sequence encodes CASSDRVDSPLHF. This chain uses TRBV12-3 or TRBV12-4 with TRBJ1-6, with 7 positions matching TRBD1. The CDR3 spans 13 residues. V lost 5 bases and J lost 8; bases outside the gene matches: 3.

By share, this clonotype counts as medium-sized. The chain couples TRBV7-3 to TRBJ1-1; 9 nucleotides align to TRBD1. From germline, CDR1 is SGHTA and CDR2 FQGTGA. The length of the CDR3 is 14 residues. The V gene end was trimmed by 4 bases and the J gene end by 5 bases; junction bases not matched to a gene: 5. The CDR3 protein is CASSSTGTGTEAFF. In nucleotides, the CDR3 is TGTGCCAGCAGCTCCACCGGGACAGGGACTGAAGCTTTCTTT.

This clonotype was seen at least ten times. V usage is TRBV10-3 and J usage is TRBJ2-5; 8 bases align to TRBD1. The CDR3 contains 15 residues. With 2 bases clipped from V and 5 bases from J, the junction kept 7 bases outside the gene matches. Germline V gene sequence: CDR1 ENHRY, CDR2 SYGVKD. The CDR3 sequence is CAISEGTGRFETQYF. The CDR3 nucleotides are TGTGCCATCAGTGAGGGGACAGGACGATTTGAGACCCAGTACTTC.

This clonotype was recorded at least ten times. The genes are TRBV12-3 or TRBV12-4 and TRBJ2-5; TRBD1 aligns across 7 bases. The V and J ends lost 6 bases and 1 base, in that order; junction bases with no gene match: 8. CDR3 length: 15 residues. In nucleotides, the CDR3 is TGTGCCAGCAGCCAGGACAGGTCGGGCCAAGAGACCCAGTACTTC. Its translation: CASSQDRSGQETQYF.

This clonotype was seen a few times. The V call is TRBV29-1, the J call TRBJ1-6; D gene unclear. The germline V gene has CDR1 SQVTM and CDR2 ANQGSEA. V dropped 4 bases and J dropped 7 bases, with 11 bases sitting between them. The CDR3 is 13 residues long. The CDR3 DNA reads as TGCAGCGTTGCCCCGGAGCTAAATTCACCCCTCCACTTT. Protein: CSVAPELNSPLHF.

The chain is built from TRBV7-2 and TRBJ1-2, with 8 nucleotides matching TRBD1. The germline gives CDR1 SGHTA, CDR2 FQGNSA. The CDR3 loop spans 16 amino acids. The J segment lost 6 bases and the V segment lost 1 base, leaving 10 bases of the junction unmatched. As DNA, the CDR3 is TGTGCCAGCAGCTTAGACGCAGGGGGCAATGGAAATGGCTACACCTTC. This gives the protein CASSLDAGGNGNGYTF.

This clonotype counts as medium-sized. The chain combines TRBV20-1 with TRBJ2-1; D possibly corresponds to TRBD1 (6 bases). CDR1 DFQATT and CDR2 SNEGSKA come from the germline V gene (reference sequence). The ends were cut back, 4 bases at V and 8 bases at J, with 15 bases in the middle. There are 13 residues in the CDR3. DNA for the CDR3: TGCAGTGCTAACAGGGAACAGTTCCATGAGCAGTTCTTC. Protein product: CSANREQFHEQFF.

By share, this clonotype ranks as medium-sized. The rearrangement links TRBV20-1 to TRBJ1-5; D is possibly TRBD1 (5 bases). Deletions cut 1 base from V and 1 base from J, with 8 bases between. The CDR3 runs to 14 residues. Looked up from germline, CDR1 is DFQATT and CDR2 is SNEGSKA (reference sequence). The chain's CDR3 is CSARAAGSNQPQHF. In DNA, the CDR3 is TGCAGTGCTAGAGCGGCAGGGAGCAATCAGCCCCAGCATTTT.

This chain links TRBV7-6 with TRBJ2-7; 7 bases agree with TRBD1. CDR1 and CDR2 from the germline V gene are SGHVS and FNYEAQ. The V gene end was trimmed by 1 base and the J gene end by 7 bases; junction bases not matched to a gene: 4. The CDR3 consists of 13 residues. The DNA of the CDR3 is TGTGCCAGCAGCTTAGGACAGGGTGGGGAGCAGTACTTC. Translation gives CASSLGQGGEQYF.

In its sample, this clonotype is medium-sized. V usage is TRBV12-3 or TRBV12-4 and J usage is TRBJ2-3; TRBD1 might be the D (7 bases). The CDR3 runs 13 residues. V gave up 6 bases and J gave up 4 bases, with 11 bases separating them. CDR3 sequence (DNA): TGTGCCAGCAGCCCCAGGGGGGCAGATACGCAGTATTTT. It yields the protein CASSPRGADTQYF.

This clonotype showed up many times. The chain employs TRBV10-1 and TRBJ2-1; perhaps D is TRBD1 or TRBD2 (5 bases each). Germline V gives CDR1 WNHNN, CDR2 SYGVQD (reference sequence). The CDR3 runs 14 residues. The V and J ends lost 1 base and 1 base respectively, with 5 bases between them. The DNA of the CDR3 is TGCGCCAGCAGTGAGTGGGGGTCCTACAATGAGCAGTTCTTC. Its protein product is CASSEWGSYNEQFF.

The genes are TRBV12-3 or TRBV12-4 and TRBJ2-1, with D possibly matching TRBD1 (5 bases). CDR3 length: 15 residues. With 3 bases removed from V and 1 base from J, the gap between germline ends came to 10 bases. CDR3 loop: CASSFGQGSYNEQFF. As DNA, the CDR3 is TGTGCCAGCAGTTTCGGCCAGGGATCCTACAATGAGCAGTTCTTC.

This clonotype was detected only a few times. The chain recombines TRBV12-3 or TRBV12-4 with TRBJ1-3, with unresolved D. This CDR3 is built from 15 residues. The V gene lost 2 bases and the J gene lost 2 bases, with 10 bases spanning the gap. The CDR3 sequence is CASSLYPRTGNTIYF. As DNA, the CDR3 is TGTGCCAGCAGTTTATATCCAAGGACTGGAAACACCATATATTTT.

V gene TRBV4-1 combines with J gene TRBJ2-2, with 7 bases fitting TRBD2. The CDR3 length is 17 residues. Germline V CDR1 and CDR2: MGHRA, YSYEKL. V lost 0 bases and J lost 0; bases outside the gene matches: 4. CDR3 sequence (DNA): TGCGCCAGCAGCCAAGATCAGGCGGGGGCGAACACCGGGGAGCTGTTTTTT. Translated, it gives CASSQDQAGANTGELFF.